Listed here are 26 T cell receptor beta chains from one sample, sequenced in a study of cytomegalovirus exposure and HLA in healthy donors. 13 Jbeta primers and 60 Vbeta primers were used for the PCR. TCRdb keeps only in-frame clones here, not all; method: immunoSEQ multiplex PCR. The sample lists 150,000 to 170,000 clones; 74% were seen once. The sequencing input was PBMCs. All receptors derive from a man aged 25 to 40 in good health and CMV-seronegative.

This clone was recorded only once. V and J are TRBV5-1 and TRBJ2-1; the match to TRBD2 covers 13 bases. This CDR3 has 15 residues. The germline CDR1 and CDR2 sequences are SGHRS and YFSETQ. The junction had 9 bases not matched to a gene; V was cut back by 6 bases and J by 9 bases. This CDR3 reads CASTVLAGGLGEQFF. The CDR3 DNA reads TGCGCCAGCACCGTACTAGCGGGGGGGCTTGGTGAGCAGTTCTTC.

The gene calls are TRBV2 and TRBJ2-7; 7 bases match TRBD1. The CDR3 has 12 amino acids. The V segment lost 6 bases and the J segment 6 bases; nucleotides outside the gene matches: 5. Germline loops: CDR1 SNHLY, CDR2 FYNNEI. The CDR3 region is CASRSTGTEQYF. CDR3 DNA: TGTGCCAGCAGGTCGACAGGGACCGAGCAGTACTTC.

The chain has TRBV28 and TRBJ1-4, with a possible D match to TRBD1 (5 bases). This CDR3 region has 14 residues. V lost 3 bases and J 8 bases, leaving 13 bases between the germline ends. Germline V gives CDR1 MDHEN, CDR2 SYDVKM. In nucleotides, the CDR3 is TGTGCCAGCAGTTTCGGGGGGGTGGAAGAAAAACTGTTTTTT. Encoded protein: CASSFGGVEEKLFF.

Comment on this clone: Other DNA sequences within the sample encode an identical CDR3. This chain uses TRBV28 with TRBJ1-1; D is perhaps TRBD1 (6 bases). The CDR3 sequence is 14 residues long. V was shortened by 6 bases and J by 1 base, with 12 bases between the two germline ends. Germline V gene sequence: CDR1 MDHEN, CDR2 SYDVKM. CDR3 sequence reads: CASSPTGRNTEAFF. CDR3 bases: TGTGCCAGCAGCCCCACAGGGAGGAACACTGAAGCTTTCTTT.

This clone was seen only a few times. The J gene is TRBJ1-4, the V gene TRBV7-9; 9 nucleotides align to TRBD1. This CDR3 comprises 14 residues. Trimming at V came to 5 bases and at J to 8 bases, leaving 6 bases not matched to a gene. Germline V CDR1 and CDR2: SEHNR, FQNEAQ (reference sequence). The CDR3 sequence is CASSAGQGSEKLFF. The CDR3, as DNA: TGTGCCAGCAGCGCGGGACAGGGAAGCGAAAAACTGTTTTTT.

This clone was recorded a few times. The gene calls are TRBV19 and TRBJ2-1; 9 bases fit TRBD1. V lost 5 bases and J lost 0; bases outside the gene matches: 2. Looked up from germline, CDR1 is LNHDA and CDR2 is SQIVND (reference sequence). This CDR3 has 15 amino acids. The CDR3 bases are TGTGCCAGTAGTTCGGACAGGGGCTCCTACAATGAGCAGTTCTTC. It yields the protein CASSSDRGSYNEQFF.

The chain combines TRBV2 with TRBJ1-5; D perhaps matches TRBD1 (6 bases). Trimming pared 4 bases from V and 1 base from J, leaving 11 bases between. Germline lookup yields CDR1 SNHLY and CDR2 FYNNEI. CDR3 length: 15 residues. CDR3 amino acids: CASSVQRGSNQPQHF. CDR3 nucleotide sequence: TGTGCCAGCAGTGTCCAAAGGGGGAGCAATCAGCCCCAGCATTTT.

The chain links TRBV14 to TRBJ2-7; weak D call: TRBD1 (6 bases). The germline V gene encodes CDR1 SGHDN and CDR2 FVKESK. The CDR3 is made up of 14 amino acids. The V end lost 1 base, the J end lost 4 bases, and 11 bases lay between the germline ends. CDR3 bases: TGTGCCAGCAGCCAAGTAAGGGGGTCTTACGAGCAGTACTTC. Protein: CASSQVRGSYEQYF. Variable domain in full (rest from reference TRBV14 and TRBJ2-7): EAGVTQFPSHSVIEKGQTVTLRCDPISGHDNLYWYRRVMGKEIKFLLHFVKESKQDESGMPNNRFLAERTGGTYSTLKVQPAELEDSGVYFCASSQVRGSYEQYFGPGTRLTVT.

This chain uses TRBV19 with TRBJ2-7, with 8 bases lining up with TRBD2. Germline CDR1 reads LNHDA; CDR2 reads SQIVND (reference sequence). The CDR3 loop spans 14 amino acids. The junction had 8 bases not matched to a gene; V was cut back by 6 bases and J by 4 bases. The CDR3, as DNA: TGTGCCAGTAGCGCCGGACTAGCCTCTTACGAGCAGTACTTC. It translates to CASSAGLASYEQYF.

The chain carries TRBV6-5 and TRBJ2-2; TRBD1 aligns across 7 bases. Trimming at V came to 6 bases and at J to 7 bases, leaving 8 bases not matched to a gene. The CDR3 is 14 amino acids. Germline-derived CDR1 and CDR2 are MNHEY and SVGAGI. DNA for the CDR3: TGTGCCAGCAGCTTGGACAGGTCCAGCGGGGAGCTGTTTTTT. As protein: CASSLDRSSGELFF.

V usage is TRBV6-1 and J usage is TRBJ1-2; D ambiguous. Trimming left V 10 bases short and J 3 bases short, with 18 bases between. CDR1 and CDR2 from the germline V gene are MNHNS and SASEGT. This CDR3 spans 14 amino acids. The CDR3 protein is CAISGADYYYGYTF. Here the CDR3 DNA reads TGTGCCATTAGTGGCGCAGACTACTACTATGGCTACACCTTC.

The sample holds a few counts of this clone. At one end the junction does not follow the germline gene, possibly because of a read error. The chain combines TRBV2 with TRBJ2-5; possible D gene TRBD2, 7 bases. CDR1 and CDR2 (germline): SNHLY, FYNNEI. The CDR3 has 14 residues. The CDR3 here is CASSEGGGYETQYF. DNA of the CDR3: TGTGCCAGCAGCGAAGGGGGAGGGTATGAGACCCAGTACTTC.

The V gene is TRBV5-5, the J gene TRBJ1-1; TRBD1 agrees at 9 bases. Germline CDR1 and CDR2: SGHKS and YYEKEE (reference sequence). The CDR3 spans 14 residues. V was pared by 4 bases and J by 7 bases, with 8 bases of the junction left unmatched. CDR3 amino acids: CASSRSGGQGEAFF. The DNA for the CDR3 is TGTGCCAGCAGCCGGTCTGGGGGACAGGGTGAAGCTTTCTTT.

CDR3 residues: CSVGQGGEQYF. CDR3 DNA: TGCAGCGTAGGACAGGGAGGCGAGCAGTACTTC. The V call is TRBV29-1, the J call TRBJ2-7; 8 bases match TRBD1. Germline values: CDR1 SQVTM, CDR2 ANQGSEA. V gave up 6 bases and J gave up 6 bases; unmatched junction bases: 4. The CDR3 has 11 amino acids.

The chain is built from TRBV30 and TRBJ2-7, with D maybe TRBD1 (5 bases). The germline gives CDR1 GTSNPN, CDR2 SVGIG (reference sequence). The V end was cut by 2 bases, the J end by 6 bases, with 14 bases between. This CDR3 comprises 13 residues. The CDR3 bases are TGTGCCTGGAGTACCTACAGGTTACCCGAGCAGTACTTC. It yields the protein CAWSTYRLPEQYF.

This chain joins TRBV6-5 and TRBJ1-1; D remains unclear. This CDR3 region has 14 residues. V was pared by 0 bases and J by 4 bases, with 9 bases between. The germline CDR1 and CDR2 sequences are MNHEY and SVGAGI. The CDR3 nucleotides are TGTGCCAGCAGTTACTCGTCGGGTCCCACTGAAGCTTTCTTT. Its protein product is CASSYSSGPTEAFF.

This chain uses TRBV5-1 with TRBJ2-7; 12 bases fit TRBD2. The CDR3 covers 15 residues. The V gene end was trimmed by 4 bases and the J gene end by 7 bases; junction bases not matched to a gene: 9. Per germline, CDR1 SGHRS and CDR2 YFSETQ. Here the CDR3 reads CASSLLAGGPLEQYF. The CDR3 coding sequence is TGCGCCAGCAGCCTGCTAGCGGGGGGGCCATTGGAGCAGTACTTC.

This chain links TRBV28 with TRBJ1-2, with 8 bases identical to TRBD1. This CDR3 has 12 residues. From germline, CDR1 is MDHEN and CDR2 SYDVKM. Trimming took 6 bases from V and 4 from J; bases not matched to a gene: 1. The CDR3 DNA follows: TGTGCCAGCAGAGGGACAGGCTATGGCTACACCTTC. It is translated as CASRGTGYGYTF.

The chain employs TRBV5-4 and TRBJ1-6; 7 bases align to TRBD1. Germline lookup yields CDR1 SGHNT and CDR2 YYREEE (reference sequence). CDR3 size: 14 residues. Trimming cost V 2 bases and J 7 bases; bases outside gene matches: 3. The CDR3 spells CASSLQGRNSPLHF. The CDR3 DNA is TGTGCCAGCAGCTTACAGGGGCGGAATTCACCCCTCCACTTT.

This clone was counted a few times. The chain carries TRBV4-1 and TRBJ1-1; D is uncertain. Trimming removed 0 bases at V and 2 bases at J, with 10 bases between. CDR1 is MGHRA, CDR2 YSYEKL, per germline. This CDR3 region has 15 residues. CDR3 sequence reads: CASSQESGKNTEAFF. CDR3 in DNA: TGCGCCAGCAGCCAAGAATCCGGGAAAAACACTGAAGCTTTCTTT.

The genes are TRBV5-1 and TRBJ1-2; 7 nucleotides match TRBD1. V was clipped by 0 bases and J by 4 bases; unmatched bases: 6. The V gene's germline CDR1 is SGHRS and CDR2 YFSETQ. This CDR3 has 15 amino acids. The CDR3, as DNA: TGCGCCAGCAGCTTGGCCAGACAGGGAGTCTATGGCTACACCTTC. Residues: CASSLARQGVYGYTF.

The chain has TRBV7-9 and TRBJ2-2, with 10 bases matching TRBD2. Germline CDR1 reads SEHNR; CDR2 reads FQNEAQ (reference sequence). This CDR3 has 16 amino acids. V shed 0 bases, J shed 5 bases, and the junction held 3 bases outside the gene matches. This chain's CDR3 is CASSLASSGGTGELFF. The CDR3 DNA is TGTGCCAGCAGCTTAGCGAGTAGCGGGGGGACCGGGGAGCTGTTTTTT. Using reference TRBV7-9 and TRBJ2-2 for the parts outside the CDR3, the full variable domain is DTGVSQNPRHKITKRGQNVTFRCDPISEHNRLYWYRQTLGQGPEFLTYFQNEAQLEKSRLLSDRFSAERPKGSFSTLEIQRTEQGDSAMYLCASSLASSGGTGELFFGEGSRLTVL.

The CDR3 DNA reads TGTGCCAGCAGCCACAGGGGGCGCCCGGGCTACACCTTC. This gives the protein CASSHRGRPGYTF. The V call is TRBV6-1, the J call TRBJ1-2; 9 bases map to TRBD1. Trimming at V came to 6 bases and at J to 8 bases, leaving 7 bases not matched to a gene. CDR3 length equals 13 residues. CDR1 is MNHNS, CDR2 SASEGT, per germline.

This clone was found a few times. The chain's CDR3 is CASSSGTPSSGNTIYF. The CDR3 DNA reads TGTGCCAGTAGTTCCGGGACACCAAGCTCTGGAAACACCATATATTTT. The chain combines TRBV19 with TRBJ1-3, with a tentative D call TRBD1 (6 bases). Germline V gene lookup returns CDR1 LNHDA and CDR2 SQIVND (reference sequence). CDR3 length: 16 residues. V was pared by 5 bases and J by 0 bases, with 14 bases between.

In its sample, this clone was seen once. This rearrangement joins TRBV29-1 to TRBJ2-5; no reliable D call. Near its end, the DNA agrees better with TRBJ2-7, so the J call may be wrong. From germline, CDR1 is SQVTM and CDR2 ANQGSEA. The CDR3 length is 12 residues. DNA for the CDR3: TGCAGCGTAGCCCCAAATACCTACGAGCAGTACTTC. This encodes CSVAPNTYEQYF.

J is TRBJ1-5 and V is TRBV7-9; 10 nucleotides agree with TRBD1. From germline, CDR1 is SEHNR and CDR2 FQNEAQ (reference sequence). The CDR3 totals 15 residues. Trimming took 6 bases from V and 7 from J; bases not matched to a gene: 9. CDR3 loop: CASRDPTGGAQPQHF. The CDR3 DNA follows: TGTGCCAGCAGAGATCCGACAGGGGGCGCCCAGCCCCAGCATTTT.